Listed here are 10 T cell receptor beta chains from one sample, sequenced in a study of cytomegalovirus exposure and HLA in healthy donors listed by TCRdb under 2017. Library preparation was by the immunoSEQ multiplex PCR assay. For the multiplex PCR, a mixture combining 60 forward primers for TCR Vbeta segments and 13 reverse primers for TCR Jbeta segments was used. The table was pulled from immuneACCESS by TCRdb, which kept in-frame rearrangements only. Such tables lose some clones; where checked, under half of the loss comes from unresolved V genes, and the rest has no known cause. The sample profile shows some 200,000 clones; just over 75% of them were found once. Less than 3.5% of the sample is taken by the ten largest. The material sequenced was PBMCs. Every receptor here comes from a woman aged 60-70 years in good health and CMV-seropositive.

CDR3 coding DNA: TGTGCCAGCGGCCCGGGACTTAGCTCCTACGAGCAGTACTTC. This codes for CASGPGLSSYEQYF. The V call is TRBV25-1, the J call TRBJ2-7; possible D gene TRBD2, 6 bases. Germline CDR1 MGHDK, CDR2 SYGVNS. This CDR3 has 14 residues. V shed 8 bases and J shed 0 bases, with 14 bases lying between them.

The J gene is TRBJ2-3, the V gene TRBV18, with D possibly being TRBD1 (6 bases). The CDR3 totals 15 residues. CDR1 is KGHSH, CDR2 LQKENI, per germline. The V end lost 2 bases, the J end lost 0 bases, and 9 bases lay between the germline ends. In DNA, the CDR3 is TGTGCCAGCTCACCATCGGGACACAGCACAGATACGCAGTATTTT. Protein product: CASSPSGHSTDTQYF.

This sequence joins TRBV5-4 and TRBJ2-7; 7 bases are shared with TRBD1. Germline values: CDR1 SGHNT, CDR2 YYREEE (reference sequence). V was pared by 4 bases and J by 3 bases, with 10 bases of the junction left unmatched. This CDR3 is 15 amino acids long. Here the CDR3 reads CASSAPDRDDYEQYF. In nucleotides, the CDR3 is TGTGCCAGCAGCGCACCCGACAGGGACGACTACGAGCAGTACTTC.

The chain couples TRBV6-6 to TRBJ1-1; 8 nucleotides match TRBD1. The J segment lost 1 base and the V segment lost 6 bases, leaving 10 bases of the junction unmatched. Germline CDR1 reads MNHNY; CDR2 reads SVGAGI (reference sequence). There are 16 residues in the CDR3. The CDR3 spells CASSPGQGKSNTEAFF. CDR3 bases: TGTGCCAGCAGCCCCGGACAGGGAAAATCGAACACTGAAGCTTTCTTT.

CDR3 in amino acids: CASSGRTGSIYEQYF. The CDR3, as DNA: TGTGCCAGCAGCGGTAGGACAGGGTCGATCTACGAGCAGTACTTC. The chain links TRBV7-8 to TRBJ2-7; 8 bases fit TRBD1. Germline assignment: CDR1 SGHVS and CDR2 FQNEAQ. This CDR3 is built from 15 residues. The V gene end was trimmed by 5 bases and the J gene end by 3 bases; junction bases not matched to a gene: 9. The full variable domain, in which reference TRBV7-8 and TRBJ2-7 provide the parts outside the CDR3, is GAGVSQSPRYKVAKRGQDVALRCDPISGHVSLFWYQQALGQGPEFLTYFQNEAQLDKSGLPSDRFFAERPEGSVSTLKIQRTQQEDSAVYLCASSGRTGSIYEQYFGPGTRLTVT.

The chain is built from TRBV28 and TRBJ2-1; D possibly corresponds to TRBD1 (5 bases). The V end lost 0 bases, the J end lost 8 bases, and 14 bases lay between the germline ends. The V gene's germline CDR1 is MDHEN and CDR2 SYDVKM. The CDR3 totals 15 residues. The CDR3 DNA follows: TGTGCCAGCAGTTTATGGGGCCAGGGTCCGGATGAGCAGTTCTTC. Its protein is CASSLWGQGPDEQFF. The full variable domain, rest sourced from reference TRBV28 and TRBJ2-1, is DVKVTQSSRYLVKRTGEKVFLECVQDMDHENMFWYRQDPGLGLRLIYFSYDVKMKEKGDIPEGYSVSREKKERFSLILESASTNQTSMYLCASSLWGQGPDEQFFGPGTRLTVL.

CDR3: CASSDVGTSGSYEQYF. In nucleotides, the CDR3 is TGTGCCAGCAGTGACGTCGGGACTAGCGGCTCCTACGAGCAGTACTTC. The rearrangement uses TRBV25-1 and TRBJ2-7; 11 bases are shared with TRBD2. Unmatched junction bases numbered 4, after V lost 3 bases and J lost 0 bases. The CDR3 runs 16 residues. Germline-derived CDR1 and CDR2 are MGHDK and SYGVNS.

The V call is TRBV19, the J call TRBJ2-2, with D possibly being TRBD2 (6 bases). V shed 3 bases and J shed 3 bases, with 8 bases lying between them. The germline CDR1 and CDR2 sequences are LNHDA and SQIVND (reference sequence). CDR3 size: 14 residues. CDR3 DNA sequence: TGTGCCAGTAGTATGGAGGGGTACACCGGGGAGCTGTTTTTT. It encodes CASSMEGYTGELFF.

The gene calls are TRBV6-5 and TRBJ2-4; 7 bases agree with TRBD2. J gave up 1 base and V 0 bases, and 0 bases lay outside the gene matches. The germline V gene encodes CDR1 MNHEY and CDR2 SVGAGI. The CDR3 consists of 15 residues. This CDR3 is CASSYSGRAKNIQYF. The CDR3 bases are TGTGCCAGCAGTTACTCCGGGAGGGCCAAAAACATTCAGTACTTC.

This rearrangement joins TRBV9 to TRBJ2-2; TRBD2 agrees at 10 bases. Unmatched junction bases numbered 9, after V lost 4 bases and J lost 9 bases. CDR3 size: 15 residues. Germline loops: CDR1 SGDLS, CDR2 YYNGEE. The CDR3 here is CASSLELAGGRELFF. The CDR3 DNA reads as TGTGCCAGCAGCTTAGAATTAGCGGGGGGCCGGGAGCTGTTTTTT.